The clone carrying this TCR beta chain was observed a handful of times. Its specificity is not known. This specimen comes from a study of shared clonotypes between healthy human individuals. Broader study findings: Generation probabilities were higher for clonotypes shared across all four sorted-subset donors than for unshared ones. Investigators collected only blood, and repertoires in tissues likely differ.

The CDR3 runs to 14 residues. CDR1 and CDR2 (germline): ENHRY, SYGVKD. With 8 bases clipped from V and 3 bases from J, the junction kept 7 bases outside the gene matches. Using about 190 ng DNA, roughly 33,000 T cell genomes, the sorted-subset replicate PCRs were run. Only in-frame clones appear in the TCRdb table, and some are missing; sequencing was by immunoSEQ multiplex PCR. The table includes around 330,000 clones, less than 85% detected once. The TCR comes from a man aged 25-45 years in good health. Sequencing was done on a sample of memory CD4+ T cells sorted from blood. Subset reported: CD45RA-negative fraction. The chain uses TRBV10-3 and TRBJ1-2; 9 nucleotides align to TRBD1. The CDR3 DNA reads as TGTGCCATCCGCTTGACAGGGGGGCACTATGGCTACACCTTC. Encoded protein: CAIRLTGGHYGYTF.